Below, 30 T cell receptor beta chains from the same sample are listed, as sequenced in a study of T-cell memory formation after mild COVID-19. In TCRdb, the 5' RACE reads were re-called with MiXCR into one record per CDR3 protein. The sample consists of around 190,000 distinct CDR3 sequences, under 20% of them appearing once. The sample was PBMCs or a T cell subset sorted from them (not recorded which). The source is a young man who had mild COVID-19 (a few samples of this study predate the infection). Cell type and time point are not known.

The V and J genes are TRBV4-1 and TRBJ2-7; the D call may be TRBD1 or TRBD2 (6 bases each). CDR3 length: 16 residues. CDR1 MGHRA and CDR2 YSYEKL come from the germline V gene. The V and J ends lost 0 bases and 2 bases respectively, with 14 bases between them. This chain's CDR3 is CASSQDGGPITYEQYF. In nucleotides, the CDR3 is TGCGCCAGCAGCCAAGATGGGGGGCCTATTACCTACGAGCAGTACTTC.

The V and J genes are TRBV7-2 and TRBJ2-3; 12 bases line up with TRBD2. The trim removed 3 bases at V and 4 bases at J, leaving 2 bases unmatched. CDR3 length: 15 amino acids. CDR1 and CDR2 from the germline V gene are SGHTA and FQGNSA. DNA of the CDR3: TGTGCCAGCAGCTTCCGACTAGCGGGGGCAGATACGCAGTATTTT. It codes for CASSFRLAGADTQYF. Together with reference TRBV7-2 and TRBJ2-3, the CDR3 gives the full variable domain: GAGVSQSPSNKVTEKGKDVELRCDPISGHTALYWYRQSLGQGLEFLIYFQGNSAPDKSGLPSDRFSAERTGGSVSTLTIQRTQQEDSAVYLCASSFRLAGADTQYFGPGTRLTVL.

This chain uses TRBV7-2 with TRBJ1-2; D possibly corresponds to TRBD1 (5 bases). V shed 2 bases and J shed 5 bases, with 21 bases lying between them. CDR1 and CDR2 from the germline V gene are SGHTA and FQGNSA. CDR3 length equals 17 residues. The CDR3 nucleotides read TGTGCCAGCAGCTTATCAGGAAGCGGGGGTTCTGGTTATGGCTACACCTTC. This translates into CASSLSGSGGSGYGYTF.

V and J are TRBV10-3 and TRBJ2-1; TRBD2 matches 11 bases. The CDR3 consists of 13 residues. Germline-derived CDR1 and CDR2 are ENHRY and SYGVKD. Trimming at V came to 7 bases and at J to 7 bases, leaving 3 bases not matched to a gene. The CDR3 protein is CAITRLAGNEQFF. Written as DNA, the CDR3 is TGTGCCATCACAAGACTAGCGGGGAATGAGCAGTTCTTC.

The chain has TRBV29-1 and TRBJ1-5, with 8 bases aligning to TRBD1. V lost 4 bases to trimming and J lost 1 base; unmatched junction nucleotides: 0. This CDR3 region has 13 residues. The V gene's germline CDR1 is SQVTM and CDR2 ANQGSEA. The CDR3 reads CSVGTGSNQPQHF. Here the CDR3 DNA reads TGCAGCGTTGGGACAGGGAGCAATCAGCCCCAGCATTTT.

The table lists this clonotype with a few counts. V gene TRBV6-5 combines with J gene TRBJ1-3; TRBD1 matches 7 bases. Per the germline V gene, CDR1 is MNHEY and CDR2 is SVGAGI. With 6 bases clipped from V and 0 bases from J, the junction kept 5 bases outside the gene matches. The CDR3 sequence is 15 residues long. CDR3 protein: CASRHDRASGNTIYF. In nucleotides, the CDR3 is TGTGCCAGCAGACATGACAGGGCCTCTGGAAACACCATATATTTT.

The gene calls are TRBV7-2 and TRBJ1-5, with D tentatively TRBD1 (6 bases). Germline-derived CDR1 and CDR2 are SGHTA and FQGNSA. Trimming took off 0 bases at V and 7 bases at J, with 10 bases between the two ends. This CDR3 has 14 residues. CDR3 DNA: TGTGCCAGCAGCTTAGCGCAGGGGCGGCAGCCCCAGCATTTT. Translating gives CASSLAQGRQPQHF.

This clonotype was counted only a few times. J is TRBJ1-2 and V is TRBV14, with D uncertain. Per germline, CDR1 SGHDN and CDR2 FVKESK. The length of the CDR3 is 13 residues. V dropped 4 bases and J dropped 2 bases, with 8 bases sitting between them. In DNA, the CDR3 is TGTGCCAGCAGCCCCGGACTGAACTATGGCTACACCTTC. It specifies CASSPGLNYGYTF. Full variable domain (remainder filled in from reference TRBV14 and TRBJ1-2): EAGVTQFPSHSVIEKGQTVTLRCDPISGHDNLYWYRRVMGKEIKFLLHFVKESKQDESGMPNNRFLAERTGGTYSTLKVQPAELEDSGVYFCASSPGLNYGYTFGSGTRLTVV.

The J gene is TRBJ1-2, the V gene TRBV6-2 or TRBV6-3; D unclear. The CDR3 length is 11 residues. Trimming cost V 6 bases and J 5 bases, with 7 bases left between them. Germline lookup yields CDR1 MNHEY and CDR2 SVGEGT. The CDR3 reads CASSEAYGYTF. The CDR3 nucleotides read TGTGCCAGCAGCGAAGCGTATGGCTACACCTTC.

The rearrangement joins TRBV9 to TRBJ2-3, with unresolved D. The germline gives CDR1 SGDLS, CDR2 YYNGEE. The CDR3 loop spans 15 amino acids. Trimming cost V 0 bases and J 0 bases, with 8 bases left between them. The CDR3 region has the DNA TGTGCCAGCAGCGTAGTTGCGGCTAGCACAGATACGCAGTATTTT. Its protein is CASSVVAASTDTQYF.

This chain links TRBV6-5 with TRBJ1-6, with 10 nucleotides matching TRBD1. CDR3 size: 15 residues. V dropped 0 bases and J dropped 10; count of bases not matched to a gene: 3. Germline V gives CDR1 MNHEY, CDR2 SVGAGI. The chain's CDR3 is CASSYSGTGVSPLHF. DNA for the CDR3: TGTGCCAGCAGTTACTCGGGGACAGGGGTCTCACCCCTCCACTTT.

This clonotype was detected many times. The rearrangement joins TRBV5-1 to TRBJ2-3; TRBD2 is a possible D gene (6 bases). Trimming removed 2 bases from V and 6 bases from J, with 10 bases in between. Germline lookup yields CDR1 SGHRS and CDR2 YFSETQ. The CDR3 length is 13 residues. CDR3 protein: CASSFPGDDTQYF. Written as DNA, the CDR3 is TGCGCCAGCAGCTTCCCGGGGGACGATACGCAGTATTTT.

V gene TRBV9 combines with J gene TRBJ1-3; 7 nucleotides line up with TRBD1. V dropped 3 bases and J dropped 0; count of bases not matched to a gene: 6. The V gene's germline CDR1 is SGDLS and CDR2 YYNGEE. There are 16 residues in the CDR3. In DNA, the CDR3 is TGTGCCAGCAGCGCCAGACAGGGAAACTCTGGAAACACCATATATTTT. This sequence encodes CASSARQGNSGNTIYF.

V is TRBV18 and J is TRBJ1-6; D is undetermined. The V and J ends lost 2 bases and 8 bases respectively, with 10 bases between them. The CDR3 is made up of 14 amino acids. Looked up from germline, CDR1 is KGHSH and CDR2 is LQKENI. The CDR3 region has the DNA TGTGCCAGCTCACCAACGAGTGGGGATTCACCCCTCCACTTT. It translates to CASSPTSGDSPLHF.

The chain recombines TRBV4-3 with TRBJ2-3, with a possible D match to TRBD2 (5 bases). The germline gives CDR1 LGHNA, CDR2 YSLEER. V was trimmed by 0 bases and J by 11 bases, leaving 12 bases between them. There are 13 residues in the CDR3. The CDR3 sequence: CASSQDRAAGQYF. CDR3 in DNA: TGCGCCAGCAGCCAAGACCGAGCTGCGGGGCAGTATTTT.

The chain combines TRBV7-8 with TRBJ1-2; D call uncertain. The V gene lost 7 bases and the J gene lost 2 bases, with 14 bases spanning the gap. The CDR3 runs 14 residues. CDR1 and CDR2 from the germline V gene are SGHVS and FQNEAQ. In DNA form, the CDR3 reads TGTGCCAGCACCCGACCCCCGGCGAACTATGGCTACACCTTC. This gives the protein CASTRPPANYGYTF.

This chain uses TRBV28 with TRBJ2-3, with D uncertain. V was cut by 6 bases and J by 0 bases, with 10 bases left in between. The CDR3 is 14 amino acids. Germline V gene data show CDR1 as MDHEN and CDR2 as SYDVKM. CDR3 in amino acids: CASSRQPSTDTQYF. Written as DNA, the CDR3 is TGTGCCAGCAGCCGTCAACCTAGCACAGATACGCAGTATTTT.

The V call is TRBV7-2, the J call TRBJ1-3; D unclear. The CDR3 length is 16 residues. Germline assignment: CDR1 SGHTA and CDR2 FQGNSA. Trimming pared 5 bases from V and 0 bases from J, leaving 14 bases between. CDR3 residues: CASSPRGRSSGNTIYF. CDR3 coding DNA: TGTGCCAGCAGCCCCCGAGGGCGGTCCTCTGGAAACACCATATATTTT.

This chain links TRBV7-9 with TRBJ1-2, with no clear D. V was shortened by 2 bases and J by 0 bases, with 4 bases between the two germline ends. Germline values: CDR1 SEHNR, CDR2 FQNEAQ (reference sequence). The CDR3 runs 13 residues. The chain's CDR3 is CASSLSANYGYTF. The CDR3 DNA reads TGTGCCAGCAGCTTATCAGCTAACTATGGCTACACCTTC.

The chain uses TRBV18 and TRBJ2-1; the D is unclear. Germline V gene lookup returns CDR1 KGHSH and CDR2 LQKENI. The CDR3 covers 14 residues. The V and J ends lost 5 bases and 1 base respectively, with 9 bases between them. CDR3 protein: CASSSGRSYNEQFF. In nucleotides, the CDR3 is TGTGCCAGCTCATCCGGTCGTTCCTACAATGAGCAGTTCTTC.

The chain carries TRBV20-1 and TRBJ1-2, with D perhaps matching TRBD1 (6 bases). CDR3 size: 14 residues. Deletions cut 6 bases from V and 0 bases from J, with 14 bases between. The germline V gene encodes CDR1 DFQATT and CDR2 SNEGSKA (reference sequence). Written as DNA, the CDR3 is TGCAGTGCGGCACAGGGAGTTACTAACTATGGCTACACCTTC. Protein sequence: CSAAQGVTNYGYTF.

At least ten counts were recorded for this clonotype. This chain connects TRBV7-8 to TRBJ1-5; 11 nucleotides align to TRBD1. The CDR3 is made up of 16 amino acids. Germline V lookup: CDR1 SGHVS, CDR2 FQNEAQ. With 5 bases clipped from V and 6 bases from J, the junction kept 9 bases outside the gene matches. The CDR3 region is CASSPFGQGAIQPQHF. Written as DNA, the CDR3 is TGTGCCAGCAGCCCCTTTGGACAGGGGGCGATTCAGCCCCAGCATTTT. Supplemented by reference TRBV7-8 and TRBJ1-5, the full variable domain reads GAGVSQSPRYKVAKRGQDVALRCDPISGHVSLFWYQQALGQGPEFLTYFQNEAQLDKSGLPSDRFFAERPEGSVSTLKIQRTQQEDSAVYLCASSPFGQGAIQPQHFGDGTRLSIL.

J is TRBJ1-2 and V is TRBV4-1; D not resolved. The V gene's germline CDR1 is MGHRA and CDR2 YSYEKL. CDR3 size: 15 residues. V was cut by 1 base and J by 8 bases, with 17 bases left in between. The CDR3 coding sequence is TGCGCCAGCAGCCAAGCCGATCTCGTTGCGGGGGGCTACACCTTC. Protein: CASSQADLVAGGYTF.

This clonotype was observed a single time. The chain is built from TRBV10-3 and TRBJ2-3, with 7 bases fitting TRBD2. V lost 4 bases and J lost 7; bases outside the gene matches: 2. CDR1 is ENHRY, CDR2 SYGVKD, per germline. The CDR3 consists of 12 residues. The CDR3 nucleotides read TGTGCCATCAGTGGGGGGGGAAATACGCAGTATTTT. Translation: CAISGGGNTQYF.

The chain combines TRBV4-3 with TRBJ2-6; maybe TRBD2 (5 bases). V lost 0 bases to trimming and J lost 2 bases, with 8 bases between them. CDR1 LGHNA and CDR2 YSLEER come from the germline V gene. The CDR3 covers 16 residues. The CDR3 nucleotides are TGCGCCAGCAGCCAAGAATCCGGGGCTGGGGCCAACGTCCTGACTTTC. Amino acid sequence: CASSQESGAGANVLTF.

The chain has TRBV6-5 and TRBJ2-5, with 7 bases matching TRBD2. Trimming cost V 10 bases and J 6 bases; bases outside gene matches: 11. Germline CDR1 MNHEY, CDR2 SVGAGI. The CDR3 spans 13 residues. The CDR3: CATRGGGRKTQYF. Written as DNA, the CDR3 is TGTGCCACCCGGGGCGGGGGACGCAAGACCCAGTACTTC.

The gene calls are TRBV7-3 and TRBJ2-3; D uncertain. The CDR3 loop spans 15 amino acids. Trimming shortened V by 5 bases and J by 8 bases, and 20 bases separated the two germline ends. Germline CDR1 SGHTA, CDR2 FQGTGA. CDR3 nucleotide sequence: TGTGCCAGCAGCCTACAGCCCGAAACCGCCGCTACGCAGTATTTT. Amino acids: CASSLQPETAATQYF.

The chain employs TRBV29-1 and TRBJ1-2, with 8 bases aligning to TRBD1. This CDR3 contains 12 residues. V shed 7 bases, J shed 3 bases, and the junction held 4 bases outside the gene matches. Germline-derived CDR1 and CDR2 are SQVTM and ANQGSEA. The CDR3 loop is CSGGQGDYGYTF. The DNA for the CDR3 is TGCAGCGGAGGACAGGGTGACTATGGCTACACCTTC.

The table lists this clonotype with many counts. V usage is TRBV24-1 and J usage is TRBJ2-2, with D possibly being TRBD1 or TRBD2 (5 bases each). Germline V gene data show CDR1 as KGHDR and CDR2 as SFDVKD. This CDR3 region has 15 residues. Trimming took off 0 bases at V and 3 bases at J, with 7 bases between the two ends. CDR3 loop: CATSDLGGDTGELFF. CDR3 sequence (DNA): TGTGCCACCAGTGATTTGGGGGGAGACACCGGGGAGCTGTTTTTT.

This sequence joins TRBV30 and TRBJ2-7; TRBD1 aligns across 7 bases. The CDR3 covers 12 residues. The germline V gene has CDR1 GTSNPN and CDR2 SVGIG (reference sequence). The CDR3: CARTAGGPEQYF. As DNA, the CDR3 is TGTGCACGGACGGCAGGGGGACCCGAGCAGTACTTC.